The source of this T cell receptor beta chain is a study of T cell responses to AZD1222 COVID-19 vaccine. Study-wide background: The analysis combined second doses at about 4 or about 12 weeks.

Study outcomes and limitations: Donors were largely white British and mainly female; clonal diversity was possibly underestimated. Nearly half of spike-specific TCRs reportedly target variant regions that are unmutated in the B.1.351 and B.1.1.7 variants.

Produced via immunoSEQ multiplex PCR; TCRdb's table is partial and in-frame only. In the table there are around 150,000 clones, approximately 88% of which are singletons. The germline V and J ends were trimmed by 0 bases and 5 bases, with 5 bases remaining between them. The CDR3 consists of 13 residues. The germline V gene has CDR1 LNHNV and CDR2 YYDKDF (reference sequence). On this clone itself: Its antigen is unknown.

This clonotype was obtained from an adult in good health. This material consisted of peripheral blood, taken on day 0 of AZD1222 vaccination. This rearrangement joins TRBV15 to TRBJ1-5; unclear D gene. CDR3 residues: CATSREDDQPQHF. The CDR3 region has the DNA TGTGCCACCAGCAGAGAAGATGATCAGCCCCAGCATTTT.